The entry below gives a single T cell receptor beta chain sequence along with its context. Data came from immunoSEQ multiplex PCR; TCRdb stores just in-frame clones and leaves some out. The table records 50,000 to 70,000 clones, over 90% of them present only once. The CDR3 contains 14 residues. Trimming shortened V by 2 bases and J by 4 bases, and 12 bases separated the two germline ends. Per the germline V gene, CDR1 is GTSNPN and CDR2 is SVGIG (reference sequence). This specimen belongs to a study of T cell changes during pregnancy in multiple sclerosis. The material was peripheral blood, obtained in the first trimester of pregnancy. The sequence derives from a female donor with multiple sclerosis, enrolled in a pregnancy study. The V and J genes are TRBV30 and TRBJ1-5; D might be TRBD1 (5 bases). For the CDR3, the DNA is TGTGCCTGGAGTCGGGGGTATAGAAATCAGCCCCAGCATTTT. Its protein is CAWSRGYRNQPQHF.